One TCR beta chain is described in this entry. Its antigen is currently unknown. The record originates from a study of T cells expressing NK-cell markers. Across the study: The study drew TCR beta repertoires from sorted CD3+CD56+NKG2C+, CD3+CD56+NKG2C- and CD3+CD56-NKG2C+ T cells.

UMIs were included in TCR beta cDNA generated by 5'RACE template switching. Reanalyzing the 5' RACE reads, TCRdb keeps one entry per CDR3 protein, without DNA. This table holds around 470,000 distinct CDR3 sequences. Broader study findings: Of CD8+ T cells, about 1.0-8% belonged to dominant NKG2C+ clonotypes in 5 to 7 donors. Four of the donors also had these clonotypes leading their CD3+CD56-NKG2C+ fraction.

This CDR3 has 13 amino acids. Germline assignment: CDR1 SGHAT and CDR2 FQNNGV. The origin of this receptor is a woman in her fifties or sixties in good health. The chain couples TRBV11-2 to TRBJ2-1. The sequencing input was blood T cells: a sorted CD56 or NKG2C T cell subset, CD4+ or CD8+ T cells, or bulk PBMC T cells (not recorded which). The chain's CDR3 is CASARGAYNEQFF.